Shown below are 5 T cell receptor beta chains from a single sample sequenced in a study of T-cell reconstitution after alpha-beta-depleted transplantation in children. Construction of the TCRbeta library involved unique molecular identifiers. One entry per CDR3 protein results from TCRdb running MiXCR on the PCR reads. The table has 180,000 or so distinct CDR3 sequences, 6.3% seen once. This material consisted of PBMCs, taken before TCRalphabeta/CD19-depleted stem cell transplant. The receptor source for this set is a girl under three years old with combined immunodeficiency, due to receive a stem cell transplant.

The sample holds many counts of this clonotype. The V call is TRBV20-1, the J call TRBJ1-5, with no clear D. CDR3 length: 12 amino acids. CDR1 DFQATT and CDR2 SNEGSKA come from the germline V gene (reference sequence). The V end lost 1 base, the J end lost 5 bases, and 6 bases lay between the germline ends. This CDR3 reads CSARVGDQPQHF. Here the CDR3 DNA reads TGCAGTGCTAGAGTGGGCGATCAGCCCCAGCATTTT.

This clonotype was counted ten times or more. The chain is built from TRBV27 and TRBJ2-1; 8 nucleotides agree with TRBD1. The V gene's germline CDR1 is MNHEY and CDR2 SMNVEV (reference sequence). This CDR3 region has 16 residues. With V trimmed by 7 bases and J by 7 bases, 15 bases remained unmatched. In nucleotides, the CDR3 is TGTGCCAGCACCACCTGGCGGGACAGGAGGTTTAATGAGCAGTTCTTC. Translating gives CASTTWRDRRFNEQFF.

This clonotype was observed many times. This chain joins TRBV25-1 and TRBJ2-5; a weak D match, TRBD2 (7 bases). Trimming took 2 bases from V and 6 from J, leaving 16 bases between them. CDR3 length: 15 residues. Germline V gene sequence: CDR1 MGHDK, CDR2 SYGVNS. For the CDR3, the DNA is TGTGCCAGCAGTGAACGGGGGGTTACAGGGAAGACCCAGTACTTC. It codes for CASSERGVTGKTQYF.

As for this clonotype: A single base separates this from a much larger clone, so it may be a read error. The chain couples TRBV9 to TRBJ2-7; TRBD2 agrees at 7 bases. CDR3 length: 12 residues. Germline-derived CDR1 and CDR2 are SGDLS and YYNGEE. The CDR3 DNA sequence: TGTGCCAGAATGACTAGCTTCTACGAGCGGTACTTC. It translates to CARMTSFYERYF.

V is TRBV20-1 and J is TRBJ1-5; D uncertain. The CDR3 covers 14 residues. CDR1 and CDR2 from the germline V gene are DFQATT and SNEGSKA (reference sequence). Trimming shortened V by 1 base and J by 3 bases, and 10 bases separated the two germline ends. The CDR3 region is CSARGVRSNQPQHF. CDR3 DNA: TGCAGTGCTAGAGGTGTCAGATCCAATCAGCCCCAGCATTTT.